Presented here are 20 T cell receptor beta chains from one specimen sequenced in a study of blood T cell repertoires in COVID-19. Clones were sequenced by immunoSEQ multiplex PCR, and TCRdb holds only the in-frame ones, with some missing. The data contain roughly 120,000 clones, 78% of them singletons. Sequencing was performed on peripheral blood. The origin of the receptors is a man aged 65 to 79 with acute or convalescent COVID-19.

This chain connects TRBV19 to TRBJ1-4, with no clear D. V was pared by 7 bases and J by 8 bases, with 17 bases between. CDR1 is LNHDA and CDR2 is SQIVND in the germline V gene (reference sequence). This CDR3 region has 14 residues. Written as DNA, the CDR3 is TGTGCCAGTAAAGAAGCGGTAGGGCGGGAAAAACTGTTTTTT. Protein: CASKEAVGREKLFF.

The J gene is TRBJ1-1, the V gene TRBV2; 7 bases agree with TRBD1. The CDR3 runs 12 residues. The junction had 9 bases not matched to a gene; V was cut back by 6 bases and J by 11 bases. The germline V gene encodes CDR1 SNHLY and CDR2 FYNNEI. This CDR3 reads CASSSTGYLAFF. CDR3 bases: TGTGCCAGCAGCTCGACAGGGTACTTGGCTTTCTTT. Variable domain in full (rest from reference TRBV2 and TRBJ1-1): EPEVTQTPSHQVTQMGQEVILRCVPISNHLYFYWYRQILGQKVEFLVSFYNNEISEKSEIFDDQFSVERPDGSNFTLKIRSTKLEDSAMYFCASSSTGYLAFFGQGTRLTVV.

The gene calls are TRBV7-6 and TRBJ2-1, with 8 bases lining up with TRBD2. Germline-derived CDR1 and CDR2 are SGHVS and FNYEAQ. The CDR3 length is 15 residues. Trimming took 1 base from V and 4 from J; bases not matched to a gene: 3. As DNA, the CDR3 is TGTGCCAGCAGCTTAGGAGCGGGGGCTTACAATGAGCAGTTCTTC. Protein sequence: CASSLGAGAYNEQFF.

This clone was counted a few times. The V call is TRBV5-1, the J call TRBJ2-2, with D tentatively TRBD2 (6 bases). The CDR3 totals 15 residues. V gave up 6 bases and J gave up 3 bases, with 15 bases separating them. Germline V gives CDR1 SGHRS, CDR2 YFSETQ. The CDR3 region has the DNA TGCGCCAGCACCCGGAGGGGCAGGGACACCGGGGAGCTGTTTTTT. It yields the protein CASTRRGRDTGELFF.

This clone showed up just a few times. This rearrangement joins TRBV28 to TRBJ1-2; 11 bases line up with TRBD1. The trim removed 6 bases at V and 5 bases at J, leaving 8 bases unmatched. The length of the CDR3 is 15 residues. Germline V gene data show CDR1 as MDHEN and CDR2 as SYDVKM. The CDR3 bases are TGTGCCAGCAGGGGAGGACAGGGGGCGCCTTATGGCTACACCTTC. Encoded protein: CASRGGQGAPYGYTF.

This chain links TRBV4-2 with TRBJ1-5, with D perhaps matching TRBD1 (5 bases). The CDR3 is 15 residues long. Germline CDR1 is LGHNA and CDR2 is YNFKEQ. The ends were cut back, 1 base at V and 5 bases at J, with 12 bases in the middle. Here the CDR3 DNA reads TGTGCCAGCAGCCAAGGCGGGGGTATCGATCAGCCCCAGCATTTT. It translates to CASSQGGGIDQPQHF.

The rearrangement uses TRBV5-1 and TRBJ1-1; 7 positions agree with TRBD1. Germline CDR1 reads SGHRS; CDR2 reads YFSETQ. The CDR3 is 17 amino acids. The V and J ends lost 3 bases and 1 base, in that order; junction bases with no gene match: 12. The CDR3, as DNA: TGCGCCAGCAGCTCGACAGGGACGCCTGAAACGAACACTGAAGCTTTCTTT. Amino acids: CASSSTGTPETNTEAFF.

The chain carries TRBV10-2 and TRBJ2-1; 10 positions agree with TRBD2. The J segment lost 8 bases and the V segment lost 4 bases, leaving 5 bases of the junction unmatched. In germline, CDR1 is WSHSY, CDR2 SAAADI. This CDR3 has 14 residues. The CDR3 DNA reads as TGCGCCAGCAGTGGGACTAGCGGACGGCATGAGCAGTTCTTC. This codes for CASSGTSGRHEQFF.

The gene calls are TRBV7-2 and TRBJ1-2; no firm D call. The CDR3 is made up of 13 amino acids. Germline loops: CDR1 SGHTA, CDR2 FQGNSA. V lost 5 bases and J 2 bases, leaving 9 bases between the germline ends. CDR3 residues: CASSPGKNYGYTF. The DNA of the CDR3 is TGTGCCAGCAGCCCCGGGAAGAACTATGGCTACACCTTC. Full variable domain (missing parts from reference TRBV7-2 and TRBJ1-2): GAGVSQSPSNKVTEKGKDVELRCDPISGHTALYWYRQSLGQGLEFLIYFQGNSAPDKSGLPSDRFSAERTGGSVSTLTIQRTQQEDSAVYLCASSPGKNYGYTFGSGTRLTVV.

This clone turned up a few times. V and J are TRBV5-1 and TRBJ2-7, with TRBD1 matching 7 bases. The CDR3 length is 13 residues. The germline V gene has CDR1 SGHRS and CDR2 YFSETQ. Trimming cost V 6 bases and J 6 bases; bases outside gene matches: 9. The CDR3 loop is CASNRQGESEQYF. As DNA, the CDR3 is TGCGCCAGCAACCGACAGGGAGAGAGCGAGCAGTACTTC.

This clone appeared a few times. V and J are TRBV19 and TRBJ1-1, with D possibly matching TRBD1 (6 bases). The CDR3 sequence is 16 residues long. The germline V and J ends were trimmed by 0 bases and 1 base, with 12 bases remaining between them. Germline V gene lookup returns CDR1 LNHDA and CDR2 SQIVND (reference sequence). The CDR3 loop is CASSIDSGTPNTEAFF. The CDR3 DNA follows: TGTGCCAGTAGTATAGATAGCGGGACACCGAACACTGAAGCTTTCTTT. The full variable domain, its missing parts supplied by reference TRBV19 and TRBJ1-1, is DGGITQSPKYLFRKEGQNVTLSCEQNLNHDAMYWYRQDPGQGLRLIYYSQIVNDFQKGDIAEGYSVSREKKESFPLTVTSAQKNPTAFYLCASSIDSGTPNTEAFFGQGTRLTVV.

The chain couples TRBV24-1 to TRBJ2-4, with no clear D. Germline loops: CDR1 KGHDR, CDR2 SFDVKD. Between the trimmed V and J ends, which lost 0 bases and 0 bases, there was a span of 11 bases. CDR3 length equals 17 residues. The CDR3: CATSDLNRPIAKNIQYF. In nucleotides, the CDR3 is TGTGCCACCAGTGATTTGAACAGACCTATAGCCAAAAACATTCAGTACTTC.

This clone showed up just once. The chain employs TRBV7-2 and TRBJ2-3, with TRBD2 matching 13 bases. Germline V gene data show CDR1 as SGHTA and CDR2 as FQGNSA. CDR3 length: 17 amino acids. V lost 2 bases and J lost 6; bases outside the gene matches: 8. CDR3 protein: CASSLSTSGGAADTQYF. CDR3 nucleotide sequence: TGTGCCAGCAGCTTATCCACTAGCGGGGGGGCTGCTGATACGCAGTATTTT.

The V and J genes are TRBV3-1 (or the pseudogene TRBV3-2) and TRBJ1-2, with TRBD1 as a possible D gene (5 bases). The length of the CDR3 is 14 residues. V gave up 4 bases and J gave up 1 base, with 10 bases separating them. Germline lookup yields CDR1 LGHDT and CDR2 YNNKEL (reference sequence). The CDR3: CASSLGQVNYGYTF. The CDR3 DNA reads TGTGCCAGCAGCCTAGGACAAGTTAACTATGGCTACACCTTC.

The chain uses TRBV19 and TRBJ2-5, with no clear D. This CDR3 is 12 amino acids long. Trimming took off 6 bases at V and 5 bases at J, with 10 bases between the two ends. From germline, CDR1 is LNHDA and CDR2 SQIVND (reference sequence). The CDR3 region is CASRSDQETQYF. As DNA, the CDR3 is TGTGCCAGTAGAAGTGATCAGGAGACCCAGTACTTC.

This sequence joins TRBV15 and TRBJ2-5; tentative D call: TRBD2 (6 bases). Germline-derived CDR1 and CDR2 are LNHNV and YYDKDF (reference sequence). CDR3 length: 18 amino acids. The V gene lost 1 base and the J gene lost 1 base, with 19 bases spanning the gap. The CDR3 DNA is TGTGCCACCAGCAGAGCCTACGGGGGTCTAATCCCCCAAGAGACCCAGTACTTC. Its protein is CATSRAYGGLIPQETQYF.

Only one count was recorded for this clone. The rearrangement joins TRBV9 to TRBJ1-5; D unclear. Trimming took off 3 bases at V and 6 bases at J, with 13 bases between the two ends. Germline V CDR1 and CDR2: SGDLS, YYNGEE. This CDR3 region has 14 residues. CDR3 in DNA: TGTGCCAGCAGCGAGGCGGGCCAACTTCAGCCCCAGCATTTT. Translated: CASSEAGQLQPQHF.

The gene calls are TRBV7-3 and TRBJ2-5; 14 nucleotides match TRBD2. CDR1 is SGHTA and CDR2 is FQGTGA in the germline V gene. This CDR3 has 15 residues. After removal of 4 bases from V and 5 bases from J, the junction contained 3 bases not matched to a gene. Here the CDR3 DNA reads TGTGCCAGCAGCTCGGGACTAGCGGGGGTTGAGACCCAGTACTTC. Translation gives CASSSGLAGVETQYF.

The chain has TRBV18 and TRBJ1-1; tentatively, D is TRBD1 (5 bases). Germline assignment: CDR1 KGHSH and CDR2 LQKENI. The CDR3 loop spans 15 amino acids. Trimming took 3 bases from V and 10 from J, leaving 21 bases between them. The CDR3 DNA reads TGTGCCAGCTCACCCAAGACCCTCAAAGATAGGGGAGCTTTCTTT. This translates into CASSPKTLKDRGAFF.

This clone was observed a handful of times. This chain joins TRBV4-3 and TRBJ1-1, with 7 bases matching TRBD1. The trim removed 1 base at V and 7 bases at J, leaving 9 bases unmatched. Germline values: CDR1 LGHNA, CDR2 YSLEER. This CDR3 region has 15 residues. This CDR3 is CASSQGGRQGSEAFF. CDR3 bases: TGCGCCAGCAGCCAAGGGGGACGACAGGGTAGTGAAGCTTTCTTT.